This T cell receptor (beta chain) was documented in a study of cytomegalovirus exposure and HLA in healthy donors. The study's findings and limits: An analysis done earlier found most TCR beta V segments productive about 87% or about 30% of the time. Excluded were some V segments that proved indistinguishable, including TRBV6-2 and TRBV6-3. V- and J-gene trimming in TCR beta was tied to a missense DCLRE1C variant by an analysis performed later.

This clone was seen a handful of times. As yet, its antigen is unknown. Germline trimming cut 4 bases from V and 5 bases from J; bases unmatched to any gene: 4. CDR3 length: 15 residues. Per germline, CDR1 MNHNS and CDR2 SASEGT. Both 60 Vbeta primers and 13 Jbeta primers went into the PCR. Sequencing was performed with immunoSEQ multiplex PCR; in TCRdb, only in-frame clones are kept and a portion is missing. Seen here are some 70,000 clones, 70% to 90% observed once, and the top ten hold about 7%. The sequence derives from a human donor in good health. The chain combines TRBV6-1 with TRBJ1-4; 10 nucleotides agree with TRBD1. Sequenced sample: PBMCs. The CDR3 protein is CASSGTGGGNEKLFF. Written as DNA, the CDR3 is TGTGCCAGCAGTGGGACAGGGGGAGGGAATGAAAAACTGTTTTTT.